What follows is one TCR beta chain and its context. This record belongs to a study of T cell changes during pregnancy in multiple sclerosis. The CDR3 contains 16 residues. Germline lookup yields CDR1 MRHNA and CDR2 SNTAGT. The junction had 7 bases not matched to a gene; V was cut back by 2 bases and J by 4 bases. Clones were sequenced by immunoSEQ multiplex PCR, and TCRdb holds only the in-frame ones, with some missing. The table includes tens of thousands of clones, 80% to 95% detected once. Specimen: peripheral blood, collected in the third trimester of pregnancy. This TCR was sampled from a female donor in good health, enrolled as a control in a pregnancy study. The V gene is TRBV6-4, the J gene TRBJ2-3; 9 nucleotides align to TRBD2. CDR3 protein: CASSDRGGAGADTQYF. The DNA of the CDR3 is TGTGCCAGCAGTGACCGCGGGGGGGCCGGCGCAGATACGCAGTATTTT.